These 31 T cell receptor beta chains were sequenced from one sample in a study of cytomegalovirus exposure and HLA in healthy donors. PCR amplification relied on 60 Vbeta primers (plus 13 Jbeta primers). Using immunoSEQ multiplex PCR, the repertoire was profiled, and TCRdb retains in-frame clones only, with some absent. This sample has about 270,000 clones; approximately 70% occur once, and the top ten carry approximately 2.5%. The source material was PBMCs. All receptors come from a female donor in good health and CMV-seronegative.

V gene TRBV20-1 combines with J gene TRBJ1-2, with D tentatively TRBD1 (6 bases). V lost 7 bases and J 6 bases, leaving 9 bases between the germline ends. The CDR3 has 10 amino acids. Per the germline V gene, CDR1 is DFQATT and CDR2 is SNEGSKA (reference sequence). CDR3 sequence reads: CSGQGNGYTF. CDR3 DNA sequence: TGCAGTGGTCAGGGGAATGGCTACACCTTC.

The gene calls are TRBV6-6 and TRBJ1-4; the D gene is possibly TRBD1 (5 bases). The CDR3 runs to 15 residues. The V gene lost 7 bases and the J gene lost 0 bases, with 12 bases spanning the gap. Germline CDR1 reads MNHNY; CDR2 reads SVGAGI (reference sequence). CDR3 loop: CASTTGGATNEKLFF. DNA for the CDR3: TGTGCCAGCACCACGGGAGGGGCAACTAATGAAAAACTGTTTTTT.

V usage is TRBV4-2 and J usage is TRBJ2-2, with 10 bases matching TRBD1. The CDR3 spans 16 residues. Germline CDR1 and CDR2: LGHNA and YNFKEQ. The ends lost 8 bases at V and 3 bases at J; junction bases unmatched: 9. The CDR3 sequence is CASGRYGTGDTGELFF. CDR3 coding DNA: TGTGCCAGCGGACGTTACGGGACAGGGGACACCGGGGAGCTGTTTTTT.

V gene TRBV6-4 combines with J gene TRBJ1-1; 8 bases line up with TRBD1. The ends lost 3 bases at V and 1 base at J; junction bases unmatched: 1. The CDR3 sequence is 14 residues long. Germline CDR1 is MRHNA and CDR2 is SNTAGT. The DNA for the CDR3 is TGTGCCAGCAGTGATGGACAGGGGAACACTGAAGCTTTCTTT. As protein: CASSDGQGNTEAFF.

The rearrangement uses TRBV29-1 and TRBJ2-1, with TRBD2 matching over 13 bases. Germline V gene lookup returns CDR1 SQVTM and CDR2 ANQGSEA. This CDR3 is 14 amino acids long. V trimming: 6 bases; J trimming: 7 bases; junction bases outside the gene matches: 6. CDR3 loop: CSVSGLAGVNEQFF. Written as DNA, the CDR3 is TGCAGCGTATCCGGACTAGCGGGAGTGAATGAGCAGTTCTTC.

This clone has a handful of counts. The J gene is TRBJ1-5, the V gene TRBV2; 7 bases fit TRBD1. V shed 5 bases, J shed 7 bases, and the junction held 8 bases outside the gene matches. Per the germline V gene, CDR1 is SNHLY and CDR2 is FYNNEI. This CDR3 comprises 14 residues. The CDR3 here is CASSQTGESQPQHF. CDR3 DNA sequence: TGTGCCAGCAGTCAAACAGGGGAATCGCAGCCCCAGCATTTT.

V usage is TRBV29-1 and J usage is TRBJ2-7; the match to TRBD1 covers 11 bases. The germline CDR1 and CDR2 sequences are SQVTM and ANQGSEA. Germline trimming cut 7 bases from V and 4 bases from J; bases unmatched to any gene: 9. The CDR3 runs 14 residues. The DNA of the CDR3 is TGCAGCGCTCGGACAGGGGGCAGTGGATACGAGCAGTACTTC. Protein: CSARTGGSGYEQYF.

The V gene is TRBV11-2, the J gene TRBJ2-5; D is unresolved. The CDR3 has 16 amino acids. From germline, CDR1 is SGHAT and CDR2 FQNNGV. V dropped 0 bases and J dropped 3 bases, with 14 bases sitting between them. The CDR3 DNA follows: TGTGCCAGCAGCTTAGACGGCAAGCGCCGTAAAGAGACCCAGTACTTC. Protein: CASSLDGKRRKETQYF.

This clone was detected a few times. The chain links TRBV25-1 to TRBJ2-2; weak D call: TRBD2 (6 bases). V was cut by 1 base and J by 6 bases, with 12 bases left in between. The CDR3 is 15 amino acids. Germline V gene lookup returns CDR1 MGHDK and CDR2 SYGVNS. CDR3 in DNA: TGTGCCAGCAGTGAATTGGCGAGCGGGCCCGGGGAGCTGTTTTTT. It specifies CASSELASGPGELFF.

This clone was counted between two and nine times. This chain links TRBV6-6 with TRBJ1-1, with no clear D. CDR1 and CDR2 from the germline V gene are MNHNY and SVGAGI (reference sequence). The CDR3 covers 13 residues. Between the trimmed V and J ends, which lost 4 bases and 5 bases, there was a span of 11 bases. CDR3 protein: CASSSLATTEAFF. CDR3 sequence (DNA): TGTGCCAGCAGTTCCCTCGCTACGACTGAAGCTTTCTTT.

Details on this clone: The junction and the germline gene differ at one end; a read error may be behind it. The chain couples TRBV7-9 to TRBJ1-5; D perhaps matches TRBD1 (5 bases). The CDR3 is made up of 16 amino acids. The V gene's germline CDR1 is SEHNR and CDR2 FQNEAQ (reference sequence). For the CDR3, the DNA is TGTTCCAGCAGCTTGTATGCCACAGGTGGGAATCAGCCCCAGCATTTT. This sequence encodes CSSSLYATGGNQPQHF.

This sequence joins TRBV7-3 and TRBJ2-7, with TRBD2 matching over 13 bases. The germline V gene has CDR1 SGHTA and CDR2 FQGTGA. The trim removed 5 bases at V and 5 bases at J, leaving 9 bases unmatched. CDR3 length equals 16 residues. The CDR3 DNA reads TGTGCCAGCAGCGCACTAGCGGGAGGGCCAGTTGACGAGCAGTACTTC. Amino acid sequence: CASSALAGGPVDEQYF.

The V and J genes are TRBV5-1 and TRBJ2-5, with 8 positions matching TRBD1. The CDR3 is 17 amino acids. J gave up 2 bases and V 0 bases, and 9 bases lay outside the gene matches. Germline CDR1 SGHRS, CDR2 YFSETQ. In nucleotides, the CDR3 is TGCGCCAGCAGCTTGGGCCAGGGGGCGTTGGATCAAGAGACCCAGTACTTC. Translating gives CASSLGQGALDQETQYF.

V and J are TRBV27 and TRBJ2-1; possible D gene TRBD1, 5 bases. CDR3 length: 15 residues. Looked up from germline, CDR1 is MNHEY and CDR2 is SMNVEV (reference sequence). Trimming stripped 3 bases from V and 4 bases from J, with 13 bases between. The CDR3 DNA is TGTGCCAGCAGTTTGGACCTGGGGCGGTACAATGAGCAGTTCTTC. Amino acids: CASSLDLGRYNEQFF.

The chain combines TRBV5-1 with TRBJ2-3, with 9 bases fitting TRBD2. Germline values: CDR1 SGHRS, CDR2 YFSETQ. Germline trimming cut 2 bases from V and 3 bases from J; bases unmatched to any gene: 4. The length of the CDR3 is 15 residues. Written as DNA, the CDR3 is TGCGCCAGCAGCTTCGGACTAGCGCTGACAGATACGCAGTATTTT. This translates into CASSFGLALTDTQYF.

Concerning this clone itself: Distinct nucleotide sequences in the sample also encode this CDR3. This chain links TRBV9 with TRBJ2-1; 9 bases agree with TRBD2. V was pared by 4 bases and J by 0 bases, with 2 bases of the junction left unmatched. CDR3 length: 15 residues. The germline gives CDR1 SGDLS, CDR2 YYNGEE. The CDR3 DNA follows: TGTGCCAGCAGCCTTAGCGGGAGCTCCTACAATGAGCAGTTCTTC. Amino acid sequence: CASSLSGSSYNEQFF.

The V call is TRBV19, the J call TRBJ2-3, with 8 bases lining up with TRBD1. Germline V CDR1 and CDR2: LNHDA, SQIVND (reference sequence). After removal of 1 base from V and 4 bases from J, the junction contained 10 bases not matched to a gene. There are 17 residues in the CDR3. CDR3 residues: CASSIASGGGRADTQYF. The CDR3 coding sequence is TGTGCCAGTAGTATAGCCTCAGGGGGCGGAAGGGCAGATACGCAGTATTTT.

V is TRBV7-9 and J is TRBJ2-7, with TRBD1 matching over 7 bases. The junction had 6 bases not matched to a gene; V was cut back by 5 bases and J by 5 bases. Germline loops: CDR1 SEHNR, CDR2 FQNEAQ (reference sequence). This CDR3 is 13 amino acids long. CDR3: CASSLLGQDEQYF. The CDR3 DNA reads as TGTGCCAGCAGCCTCCTCGGACAGGACGAGCAGTACTTC.

The J gene is TRBJ2-7, the V gene TRBV4-1, with 10 bases that match TRBD1. The germline gives CDR1 MGHRA, CDR2 YSYEKL. V was clipped by 0 bases and J by 4 bases; unmatched bases: 6. The CDR3 totals 16 residues. CDR3 DNA: TGCGCCAGCAGCCAAGATAGCAGGGGACAGGGGTACGAGCAGTACTTC. This encodes CASSQDSRGQGYEQYF.

The rearrangement links TRBV6-1 to TRBJ2-2, with 8 bases matching TRBD2. V was pared by 3 bases and J by 5 bases, with 11 bases of the junction left unmatched. The CDR3 is made up of 17 amino acids. From germline, CDR1 is MNHNS and CDR2 SASEGT. The CDR3 DNA sequence: TGTGCCAGCAGTGAGATGAGCGGGAGTGCCATAACCGGGGAGCTGTTTTTT. It specifies CASSEMSGSAITGELFF.

The J gene is TRBJ2-1, the V gene TRBV7-9, with 7 bases that match TRBD2. This CDR3 comprises 16 residues. The germline CDR1 and CDR2 sequences are SEHNR and FQNEAQ (reference sequence). J lost 5 bases, V lost 1 base, and 8 bases had no gene match. For the CDR3, the DNA is TGTGCCAGCAGCTTAGTCGGCGGGAGTACCGACAATGAGCAGTTCTTC. It specifies CASSLVGGSTDNEQFF.

This clone was recorded a few times. The CDR3 reads CASSPQGFSYEQYF. Written as DNA, the CDR3 is TGTGCCAGCAGTCCACAGGGGTTCTCCTACGAGCAGTACTTC. This chain links TRBV28 with TRBJ2-7, with TRBD1 identical over 7 bases. The V gene's germline CDR1 is MDHEN and CDR2 SYDVKM. Trimming cost V 5 bases and J 0 bases; bases outside gene matches: 4. CDR3 length: 14 residues.

The gene calls are TRBV6-1 and TRBJ2-6; 7 bases fit TRBD1. Unmatched junction bases numbered 3, after V lost 6 bases and J lost 4 bases. The CDR3 sequence is 14 residues long. The germline CDR1 and CDR2 sequences are MNHNS and SASEGT. The CDR3 sequence: CASRDRSGANVLTF. As DNA, the CDR3 is TGTGCCAGCAGGGACAGGTCCGGGGCCAACGTCCTGACTTTC.

The V and J genes are TRBV5-6 and TRBJ2-7; D not certain. V was shortened by 3 bases and J by 5 bases, with 27 bases between the two germline ends. The CDR3 runs 18 residues. Germline CDR1 is SGHDT and CDR2 is YYEEEE. CDR3 loop: CASSSVYYRDVGSDEQYF. The CDR3 region has the DNA TGTGCCAGCAGCTCCGTATATTATAGAGATGTCGGGTCGGACGAGCAGTACTTC.

Only a few counts were recorded for this clone. This chain connects TRBV4-2 to TRBJ2-1; 10 positions match TRBD2. Germline-derived CDR1 and CDR2 are LGHNA and YNFKEQ. This CDR3 is built from 17 residues. V trimming: 0 bases; J trimming: 8 bases; junction bases outside the gene matches: 10. The CDR3 region is CASSQEERPSGSYEQFF. The CDR3 nucleotides are TGTGCCAGCAGCCAAGAGGAGCGGCCTAGCGGGAGCTATGAGCAGTTCTTC.

V usage is TRBV6-6 and J usage is TRBJ2-5; D possibly corresponds to TRBD2 (6 bases). V was pared by 2 bases and J by 8 bases, with 15 bases between. This CDR3 has 14 residues. The germline V gene has CDR1 MNHNY and CDR2 SVGAGI (reference sequence). Here the CDR3 reads CASSYETSSGTQYF. CDR3 nucleotide sequence: TGTGCCAGCAGTTACGAGACTAGTAGTGGTACCCAGTACTTC.

The rearrangement links TRBV2 to TRBJ2-2, with TRBD2 matching over 14 bases. The CDR3 loop spans 15 amino acids. With V trimmed by 6 bases and J by 5 bases, 2 bases remained unmatched. Germline V gives CDR1 SNHLY, CDR2 FYNNEI. This chain's CDR3 is CASRRTSGGTGELFF. The CDR3 DNA follows: TGTGCCAGCAGACGGACTAGCGGGGGGACCGGGGAGCTGTTTTTT.

The genes are TRBV11-2 and TRBJ2-7; D is undetermined. Germline lookup yields CDR1 SGHAT and CDR2 FQNNGV. Trimming shortened V by 1 base and J by 4 bases, and 8 bases separated the two germline ends. CDR3 length: 13 residues. The DNA of the CDR3 is TGTGCCAGCAGCTTAGGGCACGAATACGAGCAGTACTTC. It translates to CASSLGHEYEQYF.

The rearrangement links TRBV6-5 to TRBJ2-7, with 8 bases identical to TRBD1. V lost 6 bases and J lost 2; bases outside the gene matches: 9. The germline V gene has CDR1 MNHEY and CDR2 SVGAGI. The CDR3 is 15 amino acids. The CDR3 nucleotides are TGTGCCAGCAGCCGGACCGGGACAGGACCCTACGAGCAGTACTTC. It specifies CASSRTGTGPYEQYF.

The DNA of the CDR3 is TGTGCCAGCAGCCCCAGGGACAGATACAATGAGCAGTTCTTC. Protein sequence: CASSPRDRYNEQFF. This sequence joins TRBV11-3 and TRBJ2-1, with TRBD1 matching over 7 bases. The CDR3 is made up of 14 amino acids. With V trimmed by 5 bases and J by 4 bases, 5 bases remained unmatched. The germline V gene has CDR1 SGHNT and CDR2 YENEEA.

The rearrangement uses TRBV6-1 and TRBJ2-4, with D perhaps TRBD1 (5 bases). With 5 bases removed from V and 2 bases from J, the gap between germline ends came to 13 bases. CDR1 and CDR2 from the germline V gene are MNHNS and SASEGT. CDR3 length: 15 residues. The CDR3 nucleotides are TGTGCCAGCAGTCTTCAGGGCGCAACCAAAAACATTCAGTACTTC. It encodes CASSLQGATKNIQYF.